Shown below are 28 T cell receptor beta chains from a single sample sequenced in a study of T cell clonotyping in hematopoietic cell transplantation. Specified time point: recipient sample about 28 days before transplant, after cytoreduction. Measured with immunoSEQ multiplex PCR; TCRdb has only the in-frame clones, and not every one. Counted here are 30,000 to 40,000 clones, 90% to 95% occurring once; the ten biggest clones make up 1.5% to 2%. This specimen consisted of peripheral blood mononuclear cells, obtained before stem cell transplant. Every receptor here comes from a man aged 40-55 years with chronic myeloid leukemia. Some clones in this sample may be carry-over from other donors' samples.

The rearrangement uses TRBV4-2 and TRBJ1-3; the D is unclear. The CDR3 is made up of 15 amino acids. Germline-derived CDR1 and CDR2 are LGHNA and YNFKEQ. Trimming took off 5 bases at V and 4 bases at J, with 15 bases between the two ends. Written as DNA, the CDR3 is TGTGCCAGCAGCGTCGGGGTGGTGATGGGAAACACCATATATTTT. Translation gives CASSVGVVMGNTIYF.

The V and J genes are TRBV19 and TRBJ1-2; 7 bases map to TRBD1. The CDR3 loop spans 14 amino acids. Germline-derived CDR1 and CDR2 are LNHDA and SQIVND (reference sequence). V gave up 6 bases and J gave up 5 bases; unmatched junction bases: 9. The CDR3: CASSYSGTAYGYTF. The CDR3 DNA follows: TGTGCCAGTAGCTACTCCGGGACAGCTTATGGCTACACCTTC.

The chain recombines TRBV11-2 with TRBJ1-2; tentative D call: TRBD1 (6 bases). Germline CDR1 SGHAT, CDR2 FQNNGV. V lost 5 bases and J 5 bases, leaving 9 bases between the germline ends. This CDR3 spans 12 amino acids. The CDR3 spells CASSPGEYGYTF. In DNA form, the CDR3 reads TGTGCCAGCAGCCCAGGGGAATATGGCTACACCTTC.

The V and J genes are TRBV28 and TRBJ2-7; D may be TRBD1 or TRBD2 (6 bases each). CDR1 and CDR2 (germline): MDHEN, SYDVKM. Trimming pared 6 bases from V and 7 bases from J, leaving 16 bases between. This CDR3 contains 13 residues. The CDR3 DNA is TGTGCCAGCAGCACCTCGGGGGCACTAGAGCAGTACTTC. It yields the protein CASSTSGALEQYF.

V is TRBV19 and J is TRBJ1-5; D is undetermined. The V gene lost 6 bases and the J gene lost 0 bases, with 15 bases spanning the gap. This CDR3 comprises 16 residues. Germline V gene sequence: CDR1 LNHDA, CDR2 SQIVND (reference sequence). The CDR3 DNA follows: TGTGCCAGTAGCCCAAGGTTCTCCTATAGCAATCAGCCCCAGCATTTT. It is translated as CASSPRFSYSNQPQHF.

This chain links TRBV4-2 with TRBJ2-2; tentatively, D is TRBD1 (5 bases). This CDR3 is built from 13 residues. Trimming left V 0 bases short and J 8 bases short, with 7 bases between. CDR1 and CDR2 (germline): LGHNA, YNFKEQ. CDR3 protein: CASSQDRTGELFF. Here the CDR3 DNA reads TGTGCCAGCAGCCAAGATCGGACAGGGGAGCTGTTTTTT.

The chain recombines TRBV28 with TRBJ2-2; 9 bases line up with TRBD1. Trimming at V came to 4 bases and at J to 3 bases, leaving 3 bases not matched to a gene. Germline-derived CDR1 and CDR2 are MDHEN and SYDVKM. The CDR3 length is 15 residues. Here the CDR3 reads CASSSGQGDTGELFF. The DNA for the CDR3 is TGTGCCAGCAGTTCGGGACAGGGAGACACCGGGGAGCTGTTTTTT. Full variable domain (outside the CDR3, taken from reference TRBV28 and TRBJ2-2): DVKVTQSSRYLVKRTGEKVFLECVQDMDHENMFWYRQDPGLGLRLIYFSYDVKMKEKGDIPEGYSVSREKKERFSLILESASTNQTSMYLCASSSGQGDTGELFFGEGSRLTVL.

This clone was seen a single time. It is likely a read error, because the conserved phenylalanine at the end of the CDR3 is missing. The DNA is omitted, as the CDR3 cannot be located on it reliably, and the CDR3 follows TCRdb's listing. This chain uses TRBV30 with TRBJ1-2. Counting both end residues, the CDR3 totals 9 amino acids. CDR1 and CDR2 from the germline V gene are GTSNPN and SVGIG (reference sequence). CDR3 in amino acids: CELYHGNHS.

The V gene is TRBV30, the J gene TRBJ1-5; D not certain. Deletions cut 3 bases from V and 4 bases from J, with 10 bases between. The germline V gene has CDR1 GTSNPN and CDR2 SVGIG (reference sequence). This CDR3 spans 13 amino acids. The CDR3 DNA reads TGTGCCTGGAGCCGACTGCCAAATCAGCCCCAGCATTTT. Translated, it gives CAWSRLPNQPQHF.

The V call is TRBV6-1, the J call TRBJ1-5; D call uncertain. The CDR3 covers 14 residues. Trimming left V 2 bases short and J 11 bases short, with 16 bases between. The germline CDR1 and CDR2 sequences are MNHNS and SASEGT. The CDR3 DNA reads as TGTGCCAGCAGTGAACCCCCTAGGGTCTGGGCCCAGCATTTT. Protein: CASSEPPRVWAQHF.

The chain is built from TRBV23-1 and TRBJ2-2; TRBD1 matches at 7 bases. TRBV23-1 is placed among ORFs of uncertain function. CDR3 length: 24 residues. V was clipped by 0 bases and J by 0 bases; unmatched bases: 25. The CDR3 bases are TGCGCCAGCAGTCAATCGAGTCGGGAACAGGGGCTTACTACTCGTTACTCGAACACCGGGGAGCTGTTTTTT. This encodes CASSQSSREQGLTTRYSNTGELFF.

This clone has a single count. The J gene is TRBJ2-2, the V gene TRBV5-1; 7 bases are a match to TRBD2. This CDR3 comprises 16 residues. The germline V gene encodes CDR1 SGHRS and CDR2 YFSETQ. Losses at the gene ends were 4 bases for V and 1 base for J; bases not matched to a gene: 7. The CDR3 coding sequence is TGCGCCAGCAGCCCGTCCGGGACTAAGAACACCGGGGAGCTGTTTTTT. This codes for CASSPSGTKNTGELFF.

This clone is a singleton in its sample. The chain uses TRBV30 and TRBJ1-2, with TRBD1 as a possible D gene (5 bases). Trimming took off 4 bases at V and 1 base at J, with 16 bases between the two ends. Per the germline V gene, CDR1 is GTSNPN and CDR2 is SVGIG (reference sequence). The CDR3 consists of 15 residues. The CDR3 bases are TGTGCCTGGACCAAACCGGGGCAGGGTAACTATGGCTACACCTTC. Translating gives CAWTKPGQGNYGYTF.

V gene TRBV7-6 combines with J gene TRBJ2-2, with TRBD1 matching 11 bases. The CDR3 contains 15 residues. From germline, CDR1 is SGHVS and CDR2 FNYEAQ. Losses at the gene ends were 3 bases for V and 6 bases for J; bases not matched to a gene: 3. The CDR3 region is CASSFGQGAAGELFF. In DNA form, the CDR3 reads TGTGCCAGCAGCTTTGGACAGGGGGCGGCCGGGGAGCTGTTTTTT.

V and J are TRBV30 and TRBJ2-2, with TRBD2 identical over 10 bases. Per the germline V gene, CDR1 is GTSNPN and CDR2 is SVGIG (reference sequence). There are 14 residues in the CDR3. V dropped 4 bases and J dropped 5; count of bases not matched to a gene: 4. The CDR3 spells CAWTPGLATGELFF. DNA for the CDR3: TGTGCCTGGACCCCGGGACTAGCGACCGGGGAGCTGTTTTTT. Complete variable domain (other parts from reference TRBV30 and TRBJ2-2): SQTIHQWPATLVQPVGSPLSLECTVEGTSNPNLYWYRQAAGRGLQLLFYSVGIGQISSEVPQNLSASRPQDRQFILSSKKLLLSDSGFYLCAWTPGLATGELFFGEGSRLTVL.

V is TRBV7-8 and J is TRBJ2-7; D call uncertain. Germline CDR1 and CDR2: SGHVS and FQNEAQ. The CDR3 length is 15 residues. The V gene lost 5 bases and the J gene lost 3 bases, with 17 bases spanning the gap. The CDR3 loop is CASSPNPTGYYEQYF. The CDR3 nucleotides read TGTGCCAGCAGCCCGAATCCCACTGGATACTACGAGCAGTACTTC.

This chain links TRBV9 with TRBJ2-2; no firm D call. From germline, CDR1 is SGDLS and CDR2 YYNGEE. CDR3 length equals 14 residues. Trimming took 3 bases from V and 3 from J, leaving 9 bases between them. CDR3 sequence reads: CASSGLWDTGELFF. Written as DNA, the CDR3 is TGTGCCAGCAGCGGCCTTTGGGACACCGGGGAGCTGTTTTTT.

The V and J genes are TRBV19 and TRBJ2-3, with 9 bases that match TRBD2. With V trimmed by 10 bases and J by 2 bases, 10 bases remained unmatched. The CDR3 has 15 amino acids. The germline gives CDR1 LNHDA, CDR2 SQIVND (reference sequence). For the CDR3, the DNA is TGTGCCACCGCCCTAGCGGGGACGTCCACAGATACGCAGTATTTT. It is translated as CATALAGTSTDTQYF.

The chain recombines TRBV25-1 with TRBJ2-6, with D uncertain. Germline V gene lookup returns CDR1 MGHDK and CDR2 SYGVNS. The germline V and J ends were trimmed by 1 base and 0 bases, with 7 bases remaining between them. CDR3 length equals 16 residues. The CDR3 protein is CASSELESSGANVLTF. CDR3 coding DNA: TGTGCCAGCAGTGAATTGGAAAGCTCTGGGGCCAACGTCCTGACTTTC.

This chain joins TRBV28 and TRBJ2-5, with 11 bases identical to TRBD2. CDR1 is MDHEN, CDR2 SYDVKM, per germline. J was trimmed by 2 bases and V by 6 bases; bases with no gene match: 11. The CDR3 totals 17 residues. Written as DNA, the CDR3 is TGTGCCAGCAGCACCCCGACTCTAGCGGGGGGTCAAGAGACCCAGTACTTC. Translated, it gives CASSTPTLAGGQETQYF.

The chain has TRBV28 and TRBJ2-2, with 9 bases matching TRBD1. Losses at the gene ends were 9 bases for V and 5 bases for J; bases not matched to a gene: 7. Germline CDR1 and CDR2: MDHEN and SYDVKM. The CDR3 is 14 amino acids. This CDR3 is CASKQGAGTGELFF. CDR3 bases: TGTGCCAGTAAACAGGGGGCAGGAACCGGGGAGCTGTTTTTT. Full variable domain (outside the CDR3, taken from reference TRBV28 and TRBJ2-2): DVKVTQSSRYLVKRTGEKVFLECVQDMDHENMFWYRQDPGLGLRLIYFSYDVKMKEKGDIPEGYSVSREKKERFSLILESASTNQTSMYLCASKQGAGTGELFFGEGSRLTVL.

V usage is TRBV7-9 and J usage is TRBJ2-7; D is unclear. CDR3 length: 14 residues. Germline-derived CDR1 and CDR2 are SEHNR and FQNEAQ (reference sequence). V lost 2 bases and J 6 bases, leaving 14 bases between the germline ends. CDR3 sequence: CASSLNPGVGEQYF. CDR3 coding DNA: TGTGCCAGCAGCTTAAATCCTGGGGTAGGCGAGCAGTACTTC.

The chain links TRBV11-1 to TRBJ2-7; tentative D call: TRBD1 (6 bases). CDR1 and CDR2 (germline): SGHAT, FQDESV (reference sequence). The CDR3 is 14 residues long. V shed 5 bases and J shed 3 bases, with 14 bases lying between them. CDR3 in amino acids: CASSLDRRSYEQYF. The CDR3 region has the DNA TGTGCCAGCAGCCTAGACAGGCGCAGCTACGAGCAGTACTTC. The full variable domain, rest sourced from reference TRBV11-1 and TRBJ2-7, is EAEVAQSPRYKITEKSQAVAFWCDPISGHATLYWYRQILGQGPELLVQFQDESVVDDSQLPKDRFSAERLKGVDSTLKIQPAELGDSAMYLCASSLDRRSYEQYFGPGTRLTVT.

V and J are TRBV6-5 and TRBJ2-7; D gene ambiguous. This CDR3 has 14 amino acids. V dropped 0 bases and J dropped 6 bases, with 12 bases sitting between them. The germline gives CDR1 MNHEY, CDR2 SVGAGI. The CDR3 nucleotides read TGTGCCAGCAGTTACTCGATCGTGGGTGGCGAGCAGTACTTC. Encoded protein: CASSYSIVGGEQYF.

DNA for the CDR3: TGTGCCAGCAGTCGCTTGGGGAACACTGAAGCTTTCTTT. This encodes CASSRLGNTEAFF. The chain links TRBV25-1 to TRBJ1-1; the D is unclear. Germline CDR1 reads MGHDK; CDR2 reads SYGVNS. The CDR3 spans 13 residues. Trimming stripped 5 bases from V and 1 base from J, with 8 bases between.

The chain combines TRBV28 with TRBJ1-1; D might be TRBD1 (6 bases). Trimming shortened V by 6 bases and J by 6 bases, and 20 bases separated the two germline ends. This CDR3 contains 15 residues. Germline V gene data show CDR1 as MDHEN and CDR2 as SYDVKM. The CDR3 protein is CASRHFEGGGPEAFF. The CDR3 DNA follows: TGTGCCAGCAGACACTTTGAAGGGGGGGGGCCTGAAGCTTTCTTT.

This rearrangement joins TRBV28 to TRBJ1-1; no firm D call. With 8 bases removed from V and 3 bases from J, the gap between germline ends came to 7 bases. Germline CDR1 and CDR2: MDHEN and SYDVKM. This CDR3 has 11 residues. The CDR3 loop reads CASRRDTEAFF. The CDR3 DNA sequence: TGTGCCAGCCGCCGGGACACTGAAGCTTTCTTT.

The rearrangement links TRBV30 to TRBJ1-2; 9 bases fit TRBD1. Germline lookup yields CDR1 GTSNPN and CDR2 SVGIG (reference sequence). The CDR3 runs to 14 residues. Trimming took 4 bases from V and 5 from J; bases not matched to a gene: 8. The CDR3 bases are TGTGCCTGGAATCAACAGGGGGCGCATTATGGCTACACCTTC. This encodes CAWNQQGAHYGYTF.